The sequence of this T cell receptor (beta chain) was determined in a study of blood T cells in healthy people across ages. Whole-study context: T cells yielded about one barcoded beta molecule per two cells through template switching.

Germline CDR1 MNHNS, CDR2 SASEGT. This CDR3 region has 15 residues. Trimming removed 4 bases from V and 3 bases from J; junction bases left unmatched: 2. Study-wide points: Researchers said unsorted PBMCs prevented a conclusive naive versus antigen-experienced comparison. Naive T cell percentage showed a strong correlation with the diversity of TCR beta.

A second PCR, run for roughly 7 to 12 cycles, used a sample-barcoded 5' primer plus a J-beta primer mix. TCRdb fed the 5' RACE reads into MiXCR, producing one record per CDR3 protein. Here the sample spans about 1.4 million distinct CDR3 sequences, 59% being singletons. Concerning this clonotype itself: What it recognizes is unknown.

The rearrangement uses TRBV6-1 and TRBJ2-3; TRBD2 matches 12 bases. The clonotype originates from a man younger than 35 in good health. Sequencing used blood. The CDR3 protein is CASSGTSGATDTQYF. CDR3 coding DNA: TGTGCCAGCAGTGGGACTAGCGGGGCTACAGATACGCAGTATTTT.